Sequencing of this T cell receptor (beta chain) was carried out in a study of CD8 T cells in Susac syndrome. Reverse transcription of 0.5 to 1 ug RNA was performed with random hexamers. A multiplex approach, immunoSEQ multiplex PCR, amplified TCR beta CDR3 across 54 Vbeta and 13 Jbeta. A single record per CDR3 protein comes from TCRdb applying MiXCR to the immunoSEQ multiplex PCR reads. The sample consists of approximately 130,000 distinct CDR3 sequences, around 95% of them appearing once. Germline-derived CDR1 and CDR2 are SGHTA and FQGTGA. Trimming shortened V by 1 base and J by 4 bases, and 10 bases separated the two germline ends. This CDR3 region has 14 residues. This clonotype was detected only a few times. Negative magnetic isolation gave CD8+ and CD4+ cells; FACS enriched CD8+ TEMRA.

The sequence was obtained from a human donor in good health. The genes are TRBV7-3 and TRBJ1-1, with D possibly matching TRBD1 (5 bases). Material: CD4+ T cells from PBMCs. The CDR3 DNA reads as TGTGCCAGCAGCTTAAGGGGCGAGGGCACTGAAGCTTTCTTT. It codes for CASSLRGEGTEAFF.